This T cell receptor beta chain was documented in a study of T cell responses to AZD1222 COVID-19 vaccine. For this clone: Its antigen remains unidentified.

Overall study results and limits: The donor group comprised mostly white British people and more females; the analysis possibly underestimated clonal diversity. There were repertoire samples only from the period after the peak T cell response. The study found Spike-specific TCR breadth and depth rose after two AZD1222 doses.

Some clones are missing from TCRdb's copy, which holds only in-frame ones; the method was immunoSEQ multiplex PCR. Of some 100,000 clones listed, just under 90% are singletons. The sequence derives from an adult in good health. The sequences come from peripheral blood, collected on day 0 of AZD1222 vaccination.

CDR3 residues: CASRGQETQYF. DNA of the CDR3: TGTGCCAGCAGGGGACAAGAGACCCAGTACTTC. V gene TRBV28 combines with J gene TRBJ2-5; the D is unclear. Germline CDR1 and CDR2: MDHEN and SYDVKM. The CDR3 is 11 amino acids. Trimming shortened V by 6 bases and J by 2 bases, and 4 bases separated the two germline ends.